This TCR beta chain was captured by sequencing in a study of T-cell memory formation after mild COVID-19. Using its own MiXCR run on the 5' RACE reads, TCRdb lists one record per CDR3 protein. The sample includes roughly 250,000 distinct CDR3 sequences, about 16% of them seen just once. This CDR3 comprises 13 residues. Germline V gene sequence: CDR1 SEHNR, CDR2 FQNEAQ (reference sequence). Trimming shortened V by 2 bases and J by 5 bases, and 9 bases separated the two germline ends. The sample holds many counts of this clonotype. Specimen: PBMCs or a T cell subset sorted from them (not recorded which). The source is a man aged 18 to 29 who had mild COVID-19 (a few samples of this study predate the infection). Cell type and time point are not known. The chain is built from TRBV7-9 and TRBJ2-5; D not certain. The CDR3 loop reads CASSLRPRETQYF. The CDR3 DNA reads TGTGCCAGCAGCTTAAGGCCCCGGGAGACCCAGTACTTC.